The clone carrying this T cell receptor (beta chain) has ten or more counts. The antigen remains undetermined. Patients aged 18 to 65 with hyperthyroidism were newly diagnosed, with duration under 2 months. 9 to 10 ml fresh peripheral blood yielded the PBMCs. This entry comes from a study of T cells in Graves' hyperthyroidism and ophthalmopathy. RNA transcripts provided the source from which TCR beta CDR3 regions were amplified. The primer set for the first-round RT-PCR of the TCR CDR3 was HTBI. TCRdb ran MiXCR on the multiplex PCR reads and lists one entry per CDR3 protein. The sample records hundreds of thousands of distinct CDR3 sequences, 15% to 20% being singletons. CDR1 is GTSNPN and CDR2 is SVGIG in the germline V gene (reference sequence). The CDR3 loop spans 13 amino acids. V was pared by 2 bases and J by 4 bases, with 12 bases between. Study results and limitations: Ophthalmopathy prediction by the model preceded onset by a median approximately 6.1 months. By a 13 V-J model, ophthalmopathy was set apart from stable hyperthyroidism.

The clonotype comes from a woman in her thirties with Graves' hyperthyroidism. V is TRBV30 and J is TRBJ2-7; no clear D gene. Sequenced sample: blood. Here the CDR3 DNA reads TGTGCCTGGAGTATTAGTTTTAGGTACGAGCAGTACTTC. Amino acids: CAWSISFRYEQYF.